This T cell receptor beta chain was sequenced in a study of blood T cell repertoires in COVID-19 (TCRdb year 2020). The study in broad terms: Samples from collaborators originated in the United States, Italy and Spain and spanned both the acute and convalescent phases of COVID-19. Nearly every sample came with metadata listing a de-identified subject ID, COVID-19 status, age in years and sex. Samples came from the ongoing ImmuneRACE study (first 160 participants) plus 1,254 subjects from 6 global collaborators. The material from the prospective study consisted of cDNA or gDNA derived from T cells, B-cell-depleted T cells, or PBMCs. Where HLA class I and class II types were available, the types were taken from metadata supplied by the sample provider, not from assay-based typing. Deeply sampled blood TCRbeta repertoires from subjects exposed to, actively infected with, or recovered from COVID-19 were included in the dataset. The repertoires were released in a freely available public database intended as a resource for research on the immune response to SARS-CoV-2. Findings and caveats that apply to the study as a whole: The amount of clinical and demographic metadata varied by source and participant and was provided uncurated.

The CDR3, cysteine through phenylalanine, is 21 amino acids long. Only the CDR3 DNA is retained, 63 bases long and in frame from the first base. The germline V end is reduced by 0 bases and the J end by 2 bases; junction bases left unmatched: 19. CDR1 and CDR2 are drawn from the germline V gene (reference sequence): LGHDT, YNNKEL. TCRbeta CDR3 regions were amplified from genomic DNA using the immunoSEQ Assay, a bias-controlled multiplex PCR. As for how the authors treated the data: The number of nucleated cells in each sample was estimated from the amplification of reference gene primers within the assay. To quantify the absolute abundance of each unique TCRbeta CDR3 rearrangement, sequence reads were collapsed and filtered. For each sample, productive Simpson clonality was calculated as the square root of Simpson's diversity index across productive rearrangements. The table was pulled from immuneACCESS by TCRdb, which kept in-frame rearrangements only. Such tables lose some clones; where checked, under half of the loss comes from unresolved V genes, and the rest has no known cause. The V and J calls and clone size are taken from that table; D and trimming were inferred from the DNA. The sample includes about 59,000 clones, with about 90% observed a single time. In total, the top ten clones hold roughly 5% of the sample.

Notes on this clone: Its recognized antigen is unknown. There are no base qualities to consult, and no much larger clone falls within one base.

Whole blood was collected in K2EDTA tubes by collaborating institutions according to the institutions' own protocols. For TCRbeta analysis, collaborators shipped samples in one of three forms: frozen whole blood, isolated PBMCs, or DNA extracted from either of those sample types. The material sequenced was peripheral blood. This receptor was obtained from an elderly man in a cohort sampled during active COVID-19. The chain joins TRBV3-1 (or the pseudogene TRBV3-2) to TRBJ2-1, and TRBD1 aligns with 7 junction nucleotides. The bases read TGTGCCAGCAGCCAAGACCAATACCGACAGGGAATAGGAAACACCTACAATGAGCAGTTCTTC. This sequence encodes CASSQDQYRQGIGNTYNEQFF.